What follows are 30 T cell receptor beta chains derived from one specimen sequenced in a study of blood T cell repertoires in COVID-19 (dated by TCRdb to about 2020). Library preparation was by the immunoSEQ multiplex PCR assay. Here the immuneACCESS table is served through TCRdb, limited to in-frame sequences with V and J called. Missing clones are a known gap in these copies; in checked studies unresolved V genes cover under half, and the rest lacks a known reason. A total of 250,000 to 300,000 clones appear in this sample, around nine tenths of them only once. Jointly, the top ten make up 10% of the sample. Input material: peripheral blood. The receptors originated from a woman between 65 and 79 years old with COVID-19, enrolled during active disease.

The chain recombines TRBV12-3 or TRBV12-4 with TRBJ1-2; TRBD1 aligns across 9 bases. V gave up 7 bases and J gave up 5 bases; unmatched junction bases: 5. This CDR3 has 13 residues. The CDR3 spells CASIRTGDYGYTF. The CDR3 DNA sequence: TGTGCCAGCATCAGGACAGGGGATTATGGCTACACCTTC.

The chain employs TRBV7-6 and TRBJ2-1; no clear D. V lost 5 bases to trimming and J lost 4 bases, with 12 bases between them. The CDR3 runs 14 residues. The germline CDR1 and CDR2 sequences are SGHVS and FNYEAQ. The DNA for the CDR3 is TGTGCCAGCAGCCCACACCCCAGATACAATGAGCAGTTCTTC. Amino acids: CASSPHPRYNEQFF.

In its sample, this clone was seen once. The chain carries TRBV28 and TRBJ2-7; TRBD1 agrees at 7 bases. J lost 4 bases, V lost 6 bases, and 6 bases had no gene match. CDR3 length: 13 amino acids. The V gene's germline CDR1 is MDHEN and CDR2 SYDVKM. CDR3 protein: CASRQQGRYEQYF. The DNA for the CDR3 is TGTGCCAGCAGACAACAGGGGCGGTACGAGCAGTACTTC. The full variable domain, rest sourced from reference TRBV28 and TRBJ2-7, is DVKVTQSSRYLVKRTGEKVFLECVQDMDHENMFWYRQDPGLGLRLIYFSYDVKMKEKGDIPEGYSVSREKKERFSLILESASTNQTSMYLCASRQQGRYEQYFGPGTRLTVT.

The CDR3 nucleotides are TGTGCCAGCAGCGAAACGGGACAGGGTTACCCAAAACTGTTTTTT. As protein: CASSETGQGYPKLFF. This chain joins TRBV2 and TRBJ1-4, with TRBD1 matching 9 bases. Germline-derived CDR1 and CDR2 are SNHLY and FYNNEI. The CDR3 is 15 residues long. The trim removed 6 bases at V and 10 bases at J, leaving 12 bases unmatched.

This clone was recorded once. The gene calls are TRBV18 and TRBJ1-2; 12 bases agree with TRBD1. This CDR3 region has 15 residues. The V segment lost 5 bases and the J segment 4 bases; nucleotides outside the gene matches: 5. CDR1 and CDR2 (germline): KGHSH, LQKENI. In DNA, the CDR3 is TGTGCCAGCTCATCGGGACAGGGGGCGTTCTATGGCTACACCTTC. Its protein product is CASSSGQGAFYGYTF.

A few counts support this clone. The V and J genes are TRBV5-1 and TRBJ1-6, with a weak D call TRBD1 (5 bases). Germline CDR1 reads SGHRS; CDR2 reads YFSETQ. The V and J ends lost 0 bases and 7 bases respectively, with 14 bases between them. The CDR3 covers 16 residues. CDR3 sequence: CASSLVQVGGNSPLHF. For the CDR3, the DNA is TGCGCCAGCAGCTTGGTACAGGTCGGGGGGAATTCACCCCTCCACTTT. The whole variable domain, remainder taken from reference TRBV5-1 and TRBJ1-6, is KAGVTQTPRYLIKTRGQQVTLSCSPISGHRSVSWYQQTPGQGLQFLFEYFSETQRNKGNFPGRFSGRQFSNSRSEMNVSTLELGDSALYLCASSLVQVGGNSPLHFGNGTRLTVT.

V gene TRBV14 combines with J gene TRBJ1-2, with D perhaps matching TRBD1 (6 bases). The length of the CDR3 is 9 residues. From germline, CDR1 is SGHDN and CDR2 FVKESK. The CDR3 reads CPLTGGYTF. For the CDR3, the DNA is TGTCCCCTGACAGGTGGCTACACCTTC.

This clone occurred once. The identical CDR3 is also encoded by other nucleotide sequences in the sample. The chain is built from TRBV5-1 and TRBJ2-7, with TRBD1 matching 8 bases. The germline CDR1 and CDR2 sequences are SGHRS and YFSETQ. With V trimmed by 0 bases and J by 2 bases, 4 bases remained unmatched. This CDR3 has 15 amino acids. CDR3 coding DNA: TGCGCCAGCAGCTTGGGGGACAGGCCCACCTACGAGCAGTACTTC. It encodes CASSLGDRPTYEQYF.

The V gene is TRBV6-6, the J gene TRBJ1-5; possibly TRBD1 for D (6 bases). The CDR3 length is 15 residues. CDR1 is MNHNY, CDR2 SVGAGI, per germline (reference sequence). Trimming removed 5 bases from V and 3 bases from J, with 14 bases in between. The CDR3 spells CASSPRTDHNQPQHF. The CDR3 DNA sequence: TGTGCCAGCAGTCCTAGGACAGACCACAATCAGCCCCAGCATTTT.

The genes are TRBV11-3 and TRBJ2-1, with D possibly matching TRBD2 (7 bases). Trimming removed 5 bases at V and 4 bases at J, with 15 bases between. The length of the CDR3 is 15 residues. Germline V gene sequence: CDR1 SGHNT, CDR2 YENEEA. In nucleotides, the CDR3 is TGTGCCAGCAGCCCAAAAGGGGGGGGTTACAATGAGCAGTTCTTC. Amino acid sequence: CASSPKGGGYNEQFF.

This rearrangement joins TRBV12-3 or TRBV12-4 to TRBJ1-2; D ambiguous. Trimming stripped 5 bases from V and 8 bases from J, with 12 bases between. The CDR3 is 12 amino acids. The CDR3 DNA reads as TGTGCCAGCAGTCCGACTACTCGGGGCTACACCTTC. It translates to CASSPTTRGYTF.

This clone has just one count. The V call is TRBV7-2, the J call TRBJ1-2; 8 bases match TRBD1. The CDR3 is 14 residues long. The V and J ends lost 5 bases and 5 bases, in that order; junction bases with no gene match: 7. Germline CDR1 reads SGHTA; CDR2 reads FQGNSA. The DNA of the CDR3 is TGTGCCAGCAGCCAAGGGGGACAGGCTTATGGCTACACCTTC. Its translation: CASSQGGQAYGYTF.

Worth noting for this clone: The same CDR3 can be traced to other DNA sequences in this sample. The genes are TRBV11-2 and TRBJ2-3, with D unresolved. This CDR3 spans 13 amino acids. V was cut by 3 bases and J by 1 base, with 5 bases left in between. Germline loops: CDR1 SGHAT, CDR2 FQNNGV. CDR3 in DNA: TGTGCCAGCAGCTTCCCAGGCACAGATACGCAGTATTTT. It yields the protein CASSFPGTDTQYF. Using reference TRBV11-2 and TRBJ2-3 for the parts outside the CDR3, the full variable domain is EAGVAQSPRYKIIEKRQSVAFWCNPISGHATLYWYQQILGQGPKLLIQFQNNGVVDDSQLPKDRFSAERLKGVDSTLKIQPAKLEDSAVYLCASSFPGTDTQYFGPGTRLTVL.

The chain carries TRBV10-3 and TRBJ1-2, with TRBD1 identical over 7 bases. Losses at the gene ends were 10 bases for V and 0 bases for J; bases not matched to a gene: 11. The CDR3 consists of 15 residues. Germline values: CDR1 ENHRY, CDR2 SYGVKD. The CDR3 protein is CATRDSGPPNYGYTF. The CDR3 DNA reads TGTGCCACCCGGGACAGCGGCCCCCCTAACTATGGCTACACCTTC.

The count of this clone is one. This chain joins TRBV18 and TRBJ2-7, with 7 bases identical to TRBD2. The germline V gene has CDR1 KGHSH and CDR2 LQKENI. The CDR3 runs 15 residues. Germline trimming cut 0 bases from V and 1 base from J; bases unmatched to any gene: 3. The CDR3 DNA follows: TGTGCCAGCTCACCACCCGGACTAGAGTCCTACGAGCAGTACTTC. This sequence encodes CASSPPGLESYEQYF.

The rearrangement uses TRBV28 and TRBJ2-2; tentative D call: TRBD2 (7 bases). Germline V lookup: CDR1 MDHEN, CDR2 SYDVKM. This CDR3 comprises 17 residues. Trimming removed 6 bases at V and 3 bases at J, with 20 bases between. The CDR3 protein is CASSLGWGGLDTGELFF. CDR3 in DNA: TGTGCCAGCAGCCTAGGCTGGGGGGGGCTGGACACCGGGGAGCTGTTTTTT.

The CDR3 is CASRTDPQETQYF. As DNA, the CDR3 is TGTGCCAGCAGGACAGACCCCCAAGAGACCCAGTACTTC. V and J are TRBV10-3 and TRBJ2-5; a possible D gene is TRBD1 (6 bases). Trimming removed 10 bases at V and 1 base at J, with 13 bases between. This CDR3 has 13 amino acids. Germline loops: CDR1 ENHRY, CDR2 SYGVKD.

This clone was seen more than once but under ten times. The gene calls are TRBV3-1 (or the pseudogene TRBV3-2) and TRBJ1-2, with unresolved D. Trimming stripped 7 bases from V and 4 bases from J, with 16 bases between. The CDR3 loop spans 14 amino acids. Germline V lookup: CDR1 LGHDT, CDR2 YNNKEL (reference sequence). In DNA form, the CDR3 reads TGTGCCAGCAACCGACTACAGCAGCCCTATGGCTACACCTTC. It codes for CASNRLQQPYGYTF.

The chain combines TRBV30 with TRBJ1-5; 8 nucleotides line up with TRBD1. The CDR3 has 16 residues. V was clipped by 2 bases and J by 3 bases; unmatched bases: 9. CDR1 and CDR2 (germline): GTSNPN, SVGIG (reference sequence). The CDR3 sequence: CAWSRPGGSFNQPQHF. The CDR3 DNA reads TGTGCCTGGAGTCGCCCAGGGGGCTCTTTCAATCAGCCCCAGCATTTT.

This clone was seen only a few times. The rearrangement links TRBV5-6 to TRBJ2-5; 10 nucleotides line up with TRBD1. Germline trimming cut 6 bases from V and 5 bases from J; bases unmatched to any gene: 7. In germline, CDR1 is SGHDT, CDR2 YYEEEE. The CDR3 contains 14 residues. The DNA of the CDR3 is TGTGCCAGCACAAGACAGGGGGCTGGTGAGACCCAGTACTTC. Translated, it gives CASTRQGAGETQYF.

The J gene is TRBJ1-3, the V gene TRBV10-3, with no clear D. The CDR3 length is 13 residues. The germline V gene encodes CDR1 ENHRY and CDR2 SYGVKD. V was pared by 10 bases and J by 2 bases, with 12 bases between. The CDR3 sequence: CATAGGTGNTIYF. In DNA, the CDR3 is TGTGCCACCGCTGGAGGGACTGGAAACACCATATATTTT.

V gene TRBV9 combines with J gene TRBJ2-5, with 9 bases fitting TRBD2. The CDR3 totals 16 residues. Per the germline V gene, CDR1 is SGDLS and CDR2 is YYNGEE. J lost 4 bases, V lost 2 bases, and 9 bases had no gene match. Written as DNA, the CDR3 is TGTGCCAGCAGCGTTTTAGGTAGCGGGAGTAGAGAGACCCAGTACTTC. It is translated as CASSVLGSGSRETQYF.

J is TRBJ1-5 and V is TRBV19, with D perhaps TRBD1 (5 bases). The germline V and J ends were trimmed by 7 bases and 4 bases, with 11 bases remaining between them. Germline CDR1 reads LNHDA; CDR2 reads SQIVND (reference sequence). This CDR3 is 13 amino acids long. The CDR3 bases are TGTGCCAGTAATCAGGGTGGAAATCAGCCCCAGCATTTT. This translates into CASNQGGNQPQHF.

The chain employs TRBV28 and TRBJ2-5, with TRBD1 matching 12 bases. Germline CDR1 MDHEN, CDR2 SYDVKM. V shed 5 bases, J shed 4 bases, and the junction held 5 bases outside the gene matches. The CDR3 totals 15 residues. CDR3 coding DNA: TGTGCCAGCAGTGGGACAGGGGGCTTGGGAGAGACCCAGTACTTC. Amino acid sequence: CASSGTGGLGETQYF.

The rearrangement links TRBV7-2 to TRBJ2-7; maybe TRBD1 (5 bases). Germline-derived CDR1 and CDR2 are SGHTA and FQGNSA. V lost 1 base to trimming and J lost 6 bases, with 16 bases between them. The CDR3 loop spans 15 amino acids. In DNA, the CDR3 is TGTGCCAGCAGCTTAGATCCTCCAGGGTTGGTCGAGCAGTACTTC. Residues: CASSLDPPGLVEQYF. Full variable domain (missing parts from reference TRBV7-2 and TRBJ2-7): GAGVSQSPSNKVTEKGKDVELRCDPISGHTALYWYRQSLGQGLEFLIYFQGNSAPDKSGLPSDRFSAERTGGSVSTLTIQRTQQEDSAVYLCASSLDPPGLVEQYFGPGTRLTVT.

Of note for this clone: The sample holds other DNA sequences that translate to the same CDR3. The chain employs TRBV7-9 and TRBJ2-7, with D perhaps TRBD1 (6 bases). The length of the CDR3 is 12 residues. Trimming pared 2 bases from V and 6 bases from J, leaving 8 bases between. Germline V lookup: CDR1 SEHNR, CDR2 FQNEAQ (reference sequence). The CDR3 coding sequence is TGTGCCAGCAGCTTAACAGGGACCGAGCAGTACTTC. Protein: CASSLTGTEQYF. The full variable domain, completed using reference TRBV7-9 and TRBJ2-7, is DTGVSQNPRHKITKRGQNVTFRCDPISEHNRLYWYRQTLGQGPEFLTYFQNEAQLEKSRLLSDRFSAERPKGSFSTLEIQRTEQGDSAMYLCASSLTGTEQYFGPGTRLTVT.

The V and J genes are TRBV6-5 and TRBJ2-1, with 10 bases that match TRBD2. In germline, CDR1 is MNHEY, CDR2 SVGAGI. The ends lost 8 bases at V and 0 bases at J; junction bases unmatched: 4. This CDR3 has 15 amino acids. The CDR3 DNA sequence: TGTGCCAGCCGGGCTAGCGGGAGCTCCTACAATGAGCAGTTCTTC. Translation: CASRASGSSYNEQFF.

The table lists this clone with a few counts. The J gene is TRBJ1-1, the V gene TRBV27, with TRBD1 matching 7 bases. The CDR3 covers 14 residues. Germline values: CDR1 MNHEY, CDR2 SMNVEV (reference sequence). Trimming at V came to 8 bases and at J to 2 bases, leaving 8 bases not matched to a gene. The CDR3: CASRRGTANTEAFF. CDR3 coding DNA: TGTGCCAGCCGTAGAGGGACAGCCAACACTGAAGCTTTCTTT.

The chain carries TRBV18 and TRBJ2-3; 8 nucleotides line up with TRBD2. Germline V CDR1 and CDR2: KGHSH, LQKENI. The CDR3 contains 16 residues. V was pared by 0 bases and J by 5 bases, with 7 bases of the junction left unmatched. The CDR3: CASSPPSGTYGDTQYF. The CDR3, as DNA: TGTGCCAGCTCACCACCTAGCGGGACCTACGGAGATACGCAGTATTTT.

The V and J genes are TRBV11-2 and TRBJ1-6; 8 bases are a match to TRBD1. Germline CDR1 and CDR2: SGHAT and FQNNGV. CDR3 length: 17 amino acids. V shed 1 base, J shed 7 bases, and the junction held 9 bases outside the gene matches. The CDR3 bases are TGTGCCAGCAGCTTAGTTCTCAGGGGGCTCCGGAATTCACCCCTCCACTTT. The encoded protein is CASSLVLRGLRNSPLHF. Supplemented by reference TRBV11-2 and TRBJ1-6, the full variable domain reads EAGVAQSPRYKIIEKRQSVAFWCNPISGHATLYWYQQILGQGPKLLIQFQNNGVVDDSQLPKDRFSAERLKGVDSTLKIQPAKLEDSAVYLCASSLVLRGLRNSPLHFGNGTRLTVT.